One TCR beta chain is described in this entry. Its antigen is unknown. There are no base qualities to consult, and no much larger clone falls within one base. The data belong to a study of cytomegalovirus exposure and HLA in healthy donors (dated by TCRdb to 2017 to 2019). In terms of the full investigation: According to an earlier analysis of 450 to 650 of the donors, 150 million to 200 million T cells yielded 117 million unique TCR beta sequences and roughly 280 Gb of sequence data. The study used immunosequencing to profile the T cell repertoires of approximately 640 subjects and linked those repertoires to cytomegalovirus serostatus. HLA typing included class I and class II loci at four-digit resolution. Besides the first cohort of roughly 640 subjects, a separate validation cohort made up of roughly 120 different subjects was used. In an earlier analysis of several hundred of the donors, high-throughput TCR beta sequencing was used to judge whether each TCR beta V gene segment behaved as functional or pseudogenic. Among the roughly 400 genotyped donors, 81% belonged to the genetic ancestry cluster associated with self-reported Caucasian donors. An early release covering about 600 HLA-typed donors comprised 250 to 350 gigabases of sequencing data and some 79 million unique TCR sequences. To predict cytomegalovirus infection status, the study brought together high-throughput TCR immunosequencing, statistical association of individual TCRs with disease status, and machine learning. Donor age, sex, ethnicity and CMV serostatus were compiled alongside the repertoire data. A later analysis re-examined previously published TCR beta repertoires from just over 650 donors and added high-resolution HLA genotyping to investigate patterns of TCR occurrence. The number of donors typed differed by locus, with about 620-630 for A, B, C, DRB1 and DQB1, more than 500 for DQA1, 600 to 610 for DPA1, and approximately 470 for DPB1. Every repertoire in the discovery cohort had been generated on one and the same sequencing platform. Among about 400 genotyped donors of the cohort, an average of around 250,000 unique TCR beta nucleotide sequences was sequenced per donor, of which about 19% were non-productive. In the later analysis, no new phenotypic data were used to find candidate immune exposures; instead, reliance was placed on TCR beta sequences and their occurrence across donors. The study was designed to test whether signatures of past pathogen exposure could be identified by cataloging public T cell receptors. A few DR-DQ haplotypes were handled as single units for association and clustering because linkage in the cohort was strong. Genome-wide SNP genotypes for about 60% of the roughly 670 donors were used in a later genetic analysis, which treated that subset as a discovery cohort. Overall study outcomes, separate from this receptor: A further reported finding was that TCR beta sequences accurately predicted the HLA-A and HLA-B alleles for most subjects in the first cohort. In both the original and validation cohorts, the classifier was reported to diagnose cytomegalovirus status with high specificity and sensitivity. Most TCR sequences were seen in very few donors, while some public TCRs were found in many individuals. In an earlier analysis of roughly 500 of the donors, most TCR beta V segments appeared in productive rearrangements about 87% or about 30% of the time, broadly matching IMGT annotations. The presence/absence analyses assumed that sequencing depth was roughly uniform across donors, and that assumption may not be true. An association between a missense DCLRE1C variant and V-gene and J-gene trimming of TCR beta chains was found in a later genetic analysis and replicated in an independent cohort. A later genetic analysis reported fewer N-insertions in productive TCRs among donors in an Asian-associated ancestry cluster than the roughly 620-donor mean. According to a later analysis, TCR association rates differed among HLA loci, with DRB1 alleles showing the most associated TCRs and HLA-C alleles showing the fewest. Correlated functional status among segregating V segments might reflect linkage disequilibrium, but an unknown experimental factor could not be ruled out. HLA typing was unavailable for some donors at each locus, so association tests used only the typed subset. At a false discovery rate of 0.05, a later analysis linked around 17,000 TCR beta sequences to specific HLA alleles. The study listed 150 to 200 TCR beta chains as associated with cytomegalovirus. A later analysis found that most CMV-associated TCR beta chains appeared HLA-restricted, with HLA associations seemingly driven largely by CMV exposure. A cluster of highly shared sequence variants was judged likely to be a technical artifact of the sequencing pipeline. According to the authors, the approach could potentially be generalized to other disease states and immunological phenotypes. A later analysis reported that several top co-occurrence clusters appeared linked to parvovirus B19, influenza, CMV and Epstein-Barr virus. In vitro tests confirmed that a few of the cytomegalovirus-associated TCR beta chains recognize cytomegalovirus antigens. Because counts were too low, some 17 rarely observed V segments, including chromosome 9 orphons, were left out of the earlier analysis of a few hundred of the donors. Immune exposure information for the cohort was limited to CMV serostatus. Some IMGT-functional V segments, including TRBV6-2 and TRBV6-3, could not be told apart with the 87-base-pair reads, so those segments were excluded. Strong co-occurrence of HLA alleles, especially DR and DQ, made assigning TCR associations to individual alleles difficult. The cohort was sequenced for TCR beta chains only, and without alpha or paired-chain data the features that could be detected were limited. Compared with equally common non-associated chains, HLA-associated TCR beta chains in a later analysis were more clonally expanded and had lower generation probabilities.

Counted from cysteine to phenylalanine, this CDR3 has 15 amino acids. Of all the DNA, just the CDR3 is kept, 45 bases in frame from base 1. The trim is 3 bases for V and 5 bases for J, with a gap of 17 bases between the germline ends. The germline V gene encodes CDR1 SGHRS and CDR2 YFSETQ. The method was the immunoSEQ multiplex PCR assay. For the multiplex PCR, a mixture combining 60 forward primers for TCR Vbeta segments and 13 reverse primers for TCR Jbeta segments was used. Amplification of the CDR3 region of rearranged TCR beta genes was performed with a multiplex PCR assay on genomic DNA. The amplified TCR beta libraries were sequenced on the Illumina HiSeq System as 87-base-pair reads. Per the original workflow: In a later analysis, some 80 million unique TCR beta chains were counted across the roughly 670 repertoires, and roughly 9.9 million of these chains were shared by at least two donors. To remove PCR and sequencing errors, raw reads were error-corrected and collapsed into unique sequences using a nearest-neighbor algorithm that merged closely related sequences. To assign V, D and J gene segments, CDR3 sequences were aligned to IMGT reference sequences. For a sequence to be retained, a match of at least six nucleotides to both a V gene segment and a J gene segment was required. A rearrangement counted as productive if the CDR3 had no stop codons and remained in frame with V and J, and every other rearrangement counted as non-productive. CDR3 was defined according to IMGT convention as the region running from the second conserved V-encoded cysteine to the conserved J-encoded phenylalanine. Sequences without an unambiguous match to a single V gene segment were excluded from the earlier analysis of several hundred of the donors. In an earlier analysis of about 590 of the donors, a V segment was called functional when productive rearrangements were above 56.7%, and segregating when the standard deviation between donors exceeded 5%. A statistical classification framework was built for diagnosing cytomegalovirus status from the catalog of TCR beta chain sequences. V and J gene assignment, in a later analysis, came from comparing TCR nucleotide sequences with IMGT/GENE-DB human TR gene sequences. In a later analysis, CDR3 sequences and most-parsimonious VDJ recombination scenarios were assigned using the TCRdist pipeline. In a later analysis, each TCR beta chain was defined by its CDR3 amino acid sequence together with its V-gene family, and reads without a unique V-gene family were excluded. A later analysis removed several hundred highly shared, low-generation-probability nucleotide sequences to deal with suspected cross-contamination and a sequencing artifact. In a later analysis, a clonal expansion index was calculated for each public chain from normalized within-repertoire ranks of inferred template counts. In a later analysis, generation probabilities were computed using a VDJ recombination model fitted to out-of-frame rearrangements, and the results were checked against IGoR. In a later analysis, TCR-TCR, TCR-HLA and TCR-CMV co-occurrence was scored with hypergeometric tests, and a repertoire-size bias correction was applied to TCR pairs. To estimate false discovery rates, a later analysis permuted the HLA or CMV assignments 20 times. In a later analysis, co-occurring TCRs were grouped using DBSCAN, and TCRdist sequence similarity was added for clustering within HLA-allele-positive subsets. For co-occurrence clustering, repertoires with fewer than 30,000 or more than 120,000 public chains were excluded, along with roughly five repertoires with anomalous nucleotide sharing. TCRdb carries this immuneACCESS record with in-frame sequences only. Its versions omit some clonotypes, under half of them owing to an unresolved V gene in the studies checked, with the rest unexplained. V and J calls and clone size are as listed in that table; D and trimming were resolved from the DNA. Across this sample there are about 240,000 clones, with just under 80% seen only once. Around 0.44% of the sample belongs to the ten largest clones.

The cohort was made up of approximately 670 healthy bone marrow donors. At the time of sampling, all cohort members were nominally healthy, though unrecorded immune exposures were likely present. The donor tested CMV seronegative and was one of the 352 seronegative cohort members. A peripheral blood sample was provided by each donor, and peripheral blood mononuclear cells were used for TCR beta sequencing. The Qiagen DNeasy Blood Extraction Kit was used to extract genomic DNA from the blood cell samples. The sample taken for sequencing was PBMCs. The receptor was isolated from a boy younger than 18 in good health and CMV-seronegative. In this chain, TRBV5-1 is recombined with TRBJ1-1, and possibly TRBD1, on 6 matching bases. The CDR3 protein is CASSSSGQGRTEAFF. The sequence in DNA is TGCGCCAGCAGCTCCTCCGGGCAGGGGCGGACTGAAGCTTTCTTT.